The source of this T cell receptor beta chain is a study of post-analysis software for immune sequencing data. The TCR beta cDNA libraries contained unique molecular identifiers. MiXCR, applied by TCRdb to the PCR reads, yields one record per CDR3 protein. The table records hundreds of thousands of distinct CDR3 sequences, roughly 45% of them present only once. A few counts support this clonotype. Its antigen is unidentified. Study-wide findings and caveats: There were five TRBV segments more frequent in patients than controls, and TRBV5-6, TRBV5-1 and TRBV20-1 were among them. Multiple sclerosis was associated with a significant reduction in normalized Chao1 diversity relative to controls.

Germline V gene lookup returns CDR1 SGHTA and CDR2 FQGNSA. V was cut by 0 bases and J by 2 bases, with 5 bases left in between. CDR3 size: 13 residues. Sequencing was performed on blood. The source of this sequence is a girl between 5 and 17 years old with multiple sclerosis. The chain is built from TRBV7-2 and TRBJ2-7, with D uncertain. The CDR3: CASSLAHAYEQYF. In DNA form, the CDR3 reads TGTGCCAGCAGCTTAGCGCACGCCTACGAGCAGTACTTC.